The clone carrying this T cell receptor beta chain was counted ten times or more. Antigen specificity is unknown. The sample belongs to a study of molecular identifiers for immune sequencing clone quantification. Overall study results and limits: Clones above 20 RNA copies contained over 97% of effector molecules but under 1% of naive ones.

TCRdb used MiXCR to reprocess the PCR reads, holding one entry per CDR3 protein. This table has more than 250,000 distinct CDR3 sequences, roughly 23% appearing once. The CDR3 has 16 amino acids. Trimming shortened V by 4 bases and J by 3 bases, and 19 bases separated the two germline ends. CDR1 and CDR2 (germline): MNHEY, SVGAGI. Libraries for naive CD8 T cells, which were made from around 20,000 to 1,000,000 sorted cells, drew on 10%, 30% or 50% of the RNA. Sorting captured naive CD8 T cells as CD8+CD4-CCR7+CD45RA+. The specimen sequenced was naive CD8+ T cells from blood, with Jurkat cell RNA spiked in. Subset given: FACS-sorted CD8+CD4-CCR7+CD45RA+ naive T cells. The receptor was isolated from a human donor in good health. Some libraries in this study had Jurkat cell RNA spiked in. This sequence joins TRBV6-5 and TRBJ2-7, with D unresolved. CDR3 sequence (DNA): TGTGCCAGCAGTTTTTCCCCGGACGGTTCCTTCTACGAGCAGTACTTC. This encodes CASSFSPDGSFYEQYF.